This T cell receptor beta chain derives from a study of cytomegalovirus exposure and HLA in healthy donors (dated by TCRdb to 2016 to 2017). For the wider study: A later analysis indicated that the 95 to 150 validation repertoires were generated on the platform also employed for the approximately 700 repertoires of the first cohort. The aim of the study was to test whether cataloging public T cell receptors could identify signatures of past pathogen exposure. Besides the first cohort of 550 to 750 subjects, a separate validation cohort made up of 90 to 150 different subjects was used. To predict cytomegalovirus infection status, the study combined high-throughput TCR immunosequencing, statistical association of individual TCRs with disease status, and machine learning.

The research as a whole found: The classifier was reported to diagnose cytomegalovirus status with high specificity and sensitivity in both the original and validation cohorts. All 120 or so repertoires were used to score co-occurrence in the validation cohort in a later analysis, because that analysis had no HLA typing for the cohort. Three of the identified cytomegalovirus-associated TCR beta chains were confirmed in vitro to be specific for cytomegalovirus antigens. The study listed 150 to 200 TCR beta chains as associated with cytomegalovirus. Subsequent analysis determined that TCRs grouped into clusters in the first cohort also showed a tendency toward co-occurrence across the 120 validation repertoires, and about 94% of cluster scores exceeded 0. The authors suggested that the approach could potentially be generalized to other disease states and immunological phenotypes. While some public TCRs were present in many individuals, most TCR sequences turned up only very rarely across donors.

For this clone: Its antigen is still unknown. No clone much larger than this one lies a single base away; base qualities are absent.

Looking up the germline V gene (reference sequence) yields CDR1 SGHAT and CDR2 FQDESV. From its cysteine to its phenylalanine, the CDR3 spans 17 amino acids. The CDR3 DNA has 51 bases and is translated from base 1. V ends up 5 bases short and J 0 bases short, with an unmatched junction base count of 11. The donors were included in the validation cohort of approximately 130 subjects, a group kept apart from the approximately 650-subject first cohort. The protocol used for the library was the immunoSEQ multiplex PCR assay. Per the original workflow: To diagnose cytomegalovirus status from the catalog of TCR beta chain sequences, a statistical classification framework was built. The source is immuneACCESS, and TCRdb retained only in-frame sequences with V and J called. Part of the clones is not carried over; for the studies checked, unresolved V genes explain less than half of this, and the remainder is unexplained. That table gives V, J and clone size, and the DNA gave D and trimming. For this sample there are roughly 120,000 clones; about nine tenths appear just once. Together, the top ten hold around 3.4% of the sample.

The V and J genes are TRBV11-1 and TRBJ2-7; 9 central nucleotides agree with TRBD2. The sequenced sample was PBMCs. This TCR was sampled from a man younger than 45 in good health and CMV-seronegative. The sequenced DNA is TGTGCCAGCAGCCCGGACGCTAGCGGGGTCTTCTCCTACGAGCAGTACTTC. Its coded protein is CASSPDASGVFSYEQYF.